What follows are 8 T cell receptor beta chains derived from one specimen sequenced in a study of identical twins. In TCRdb, the 5' RACE reads were re-called with MiXCR into one record per CDR3 protein. Of approximately 410,000 distinct CDR3 sequences listed, roughly 18% are singletons. Sequencing input: naive T cells sorted from blood. Receptors were obtained from a middle-aged man in good health.

J is TRBJ2-7 and V is TRBV25-1; 10 bases align to TRBD2. CDR1 is MGHDK, CDR2 SYGVNS, per germline. This CDR3 has 15 amino acids. Trimming removed 5 bases from V and 2 bases from J; junction bases left unmatched: 6. CDR3 in amino acids: CASSSPSGRAYEQYF. CDR3 coding DNA: TGTGCCAGCAGTTCCCCTAGCGGGAGAGCCTACGAGCAGTACTTC.

V is TRBV27 and J is TRBJ1-5; possible D gene TRBD1, 6 bases. The CDR3 runs 15 residues. Germline CDR1 reads MNHEY; CDR2 reads SMNVEV (reference sequence). The germline V and J ends were trimmed by 6 bases and 2 bases, with 14 bases remaining between them. The CDR3 protein is CASSPGVAGNQPQHF. For the CDR3, the DNA is TGTGCCAGCAGCCCAGGGGTGGCTGGCAATCAGCCCCAGCATTTT.

This clonotype was observed many times. CDR3 sequence (DNA): TGTGCCAGCAGCTCCTTCCGGGACACCTACGAGCAGTACTTC. This gives the protein CASSSFRDTYEQYF. The rearrangement joins TRBV5-6 to TRBJ2-7, with a tentative D call TRBD1 (6 bases). Between the trimmed V and J ends, which lost 3 bases and 2 bases, there was a span of 12 bases. The CDR3 is made up of 14 amino acids. CDR1 is SGHDT and CDR2 is YYEEEE in the germline V gene.

The chain employs TRBV9 and TRBJ1-3; weak D call: TRBD1 (6 bases). This CDR3 comprises 16 residues. Trimming left V 0 bases short and J 0 bases short, with 10 bases between. Germline CDR1 is SGDLS and CDR2 is YYNGEE. The CDR3 DNA reads TGTGCCAGCAGCGTAGGAGGAGGGGGCTCTGGAAACACCATATATTTT. Translation: CASSVGGGGSGNTIYF.

The V call is TRBV10-3, the J call TRBJ1-3; TRBD1 might be the D (5 bases). This CDR3 has 15 amino acids. Germline V gives CDR1 ENHRY, CDR2 SYGVKD. Trimming stripped 1 base from V and 2 bases from J, with 9 bases between. The CDR3 sequence: CAISELQGPGNTIYF. The CDR3 DNA reads TGTGCCATCAGTGAGTTGCAGGGCCCTGGAAACACCATATATTTT.

This clonotype was found a few times. This chain joins TRBV4-2 and TRBJ2-2; 9 positions agree with TRBD2. The V gene's germline CDR1 is LGHNA and CDR2 YNFKEQ. The trim removed 3 bases at V and 7 bases at J, leaving 9 bases unmatched. The CDR3 runs to 16 residues. CDR3 sequence reads: CASSQKLAGMGGELFF. The CDR3 coding sequence is TGTGCCAGCAGCCAGAAGCTAGCGGGAATGGGCGGGGAGCTGTTTTTT.

The sample holds many counts of this clonotype. The rearrangement joins TRBV10-3 to TRBJ2-1; 11 nucleotides agree with TRBD1. Germline assignment: CDR1 ENHRY and CDR2 SYGVKD. The CDR3 spans 13 residues. J lost 15 bases, V lost 0 bases, and 4 bases had no gene match. CDR3 in amino acids: CAISESGQGVPFF. The CDR3 bases are TGTGCCATCAGTGAGTCGGGACAGGGGGTCCCGTTCTTC.

This clonotype has a count of ten or more. V gene TRBV20-1 combines with J gene TRBJ2-1; possible D gene TRBD1, 5 bases. The germline CDR1 and CDR2 sequences are DFQATT and SNEGSKA (reference sequence). V gave up 1 base and J gave up 8 bases, with 30 bases separating them. The CDR3 runs 19 residues. The DNA for the CDR3 is TGCAGTGCTAGAGTTGCGGTACCCCGGGCCCCGGCAGGGTCTGATGAGCAGTTCTTC. This gives the protein CSARVAVPRAPAGSDEQFF.